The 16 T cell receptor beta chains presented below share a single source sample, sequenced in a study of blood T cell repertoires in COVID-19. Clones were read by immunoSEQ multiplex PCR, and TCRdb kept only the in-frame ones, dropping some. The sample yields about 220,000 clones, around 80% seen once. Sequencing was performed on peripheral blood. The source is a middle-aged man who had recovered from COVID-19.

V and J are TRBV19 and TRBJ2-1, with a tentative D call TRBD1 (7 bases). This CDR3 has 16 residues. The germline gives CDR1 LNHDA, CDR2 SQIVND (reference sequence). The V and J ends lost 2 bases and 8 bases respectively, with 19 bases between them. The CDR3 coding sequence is TGTGCCAGTAGTATATCGTCGCAGGGGGGAGGTCATGAGCAGTTCTTC. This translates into CASSISSQGGGHEQFF.

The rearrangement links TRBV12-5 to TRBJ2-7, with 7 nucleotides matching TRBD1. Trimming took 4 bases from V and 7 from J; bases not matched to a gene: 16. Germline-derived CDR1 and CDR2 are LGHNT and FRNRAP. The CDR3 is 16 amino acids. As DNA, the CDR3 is TGTGCTAGTGGTTCCGAATCCGGGACAGACAATTTTGAGCAGTACTTC. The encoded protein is CASGSESGTDNFEQYF.

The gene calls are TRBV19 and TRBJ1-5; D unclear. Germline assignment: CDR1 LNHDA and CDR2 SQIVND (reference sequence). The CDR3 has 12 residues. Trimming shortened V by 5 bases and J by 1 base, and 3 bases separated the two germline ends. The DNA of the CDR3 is TGTGCCAGTAGTCAGAGCAATCAGCCCCAGCATTTT. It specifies CASSQSNQPQHF.

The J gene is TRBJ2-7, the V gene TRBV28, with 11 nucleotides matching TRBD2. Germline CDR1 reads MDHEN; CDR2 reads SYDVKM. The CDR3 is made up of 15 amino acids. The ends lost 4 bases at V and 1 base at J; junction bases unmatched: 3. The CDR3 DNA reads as TGTGCCAGCAGTTCCCTAGCGGGAGGATCCTACGAGCAGTACTTC. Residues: CASSSLAGGSYEQYF.

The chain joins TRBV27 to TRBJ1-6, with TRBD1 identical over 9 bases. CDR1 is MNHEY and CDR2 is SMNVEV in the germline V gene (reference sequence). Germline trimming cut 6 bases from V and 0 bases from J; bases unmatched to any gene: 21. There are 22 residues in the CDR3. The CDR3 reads CASSNHRGRPSRASSYNSPLHF. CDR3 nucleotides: TGTGCCAGCAGCAACCACAGGGGGCGGCCCAGCCGCGCCAGCTCCTATAATTCACCCCTCCACTTT.

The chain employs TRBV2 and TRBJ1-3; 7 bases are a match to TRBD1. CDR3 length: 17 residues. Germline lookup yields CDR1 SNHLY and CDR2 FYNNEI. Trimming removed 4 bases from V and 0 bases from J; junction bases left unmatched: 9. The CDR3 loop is CASSGNRDRVSGNTIYF. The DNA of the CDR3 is TGTGCCAGCAGTGGAAACAGAGACAGGGTCTCTGGAAACACCATATATTTT.

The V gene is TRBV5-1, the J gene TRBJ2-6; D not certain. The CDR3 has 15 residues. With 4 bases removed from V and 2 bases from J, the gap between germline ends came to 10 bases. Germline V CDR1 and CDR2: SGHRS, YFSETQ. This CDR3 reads CASSTSRAGANVLTF. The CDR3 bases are TGCGCCAGCAGCACCAGCCGGGCTGGGGCCAACGTCCTGACTTTC.

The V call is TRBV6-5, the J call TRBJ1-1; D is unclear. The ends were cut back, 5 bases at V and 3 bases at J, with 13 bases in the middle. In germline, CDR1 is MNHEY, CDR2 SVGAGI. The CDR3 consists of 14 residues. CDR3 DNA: TGTGCCAGCAGTAGCCTGGAGCAGTACACTGAAGCTTTCTTT. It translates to CASSSLEQYTEAFF.

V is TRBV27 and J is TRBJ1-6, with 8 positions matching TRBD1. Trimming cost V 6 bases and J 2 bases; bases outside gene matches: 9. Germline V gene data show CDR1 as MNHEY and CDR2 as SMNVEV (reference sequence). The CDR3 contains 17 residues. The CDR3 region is CASRRQGRSPYNSPLHF. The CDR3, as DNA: TGTGCCAGCAGGAGACAGGGGCGTTCCCCCTATAATTCACCCCTCCACTTT.

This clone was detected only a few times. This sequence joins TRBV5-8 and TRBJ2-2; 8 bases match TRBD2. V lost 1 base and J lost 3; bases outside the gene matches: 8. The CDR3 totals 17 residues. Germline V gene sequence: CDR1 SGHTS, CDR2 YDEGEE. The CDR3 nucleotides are TGTGCCAGCAGCTTGTTCGGGGGGGCGCGGGACACCGGGGAGCTGTTTTTT. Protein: CASSLFGGARDTGELFF.

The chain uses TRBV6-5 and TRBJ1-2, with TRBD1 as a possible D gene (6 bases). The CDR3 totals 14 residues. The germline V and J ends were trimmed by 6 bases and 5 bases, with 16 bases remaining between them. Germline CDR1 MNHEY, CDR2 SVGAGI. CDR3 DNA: TGTGCCAGCAGCGCGAGGACAGTACGGTATGGCTACACCTTC. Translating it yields CASSARTVRYGYTF.

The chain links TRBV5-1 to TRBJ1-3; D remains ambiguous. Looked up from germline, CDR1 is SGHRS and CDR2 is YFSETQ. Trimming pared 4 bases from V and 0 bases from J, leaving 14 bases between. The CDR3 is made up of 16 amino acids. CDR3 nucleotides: TGCGCCAGCAGCAGCACTTACGAAAGCTCTGGAAACACCATATATTTT. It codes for CASSSTYESSGNTIYF.

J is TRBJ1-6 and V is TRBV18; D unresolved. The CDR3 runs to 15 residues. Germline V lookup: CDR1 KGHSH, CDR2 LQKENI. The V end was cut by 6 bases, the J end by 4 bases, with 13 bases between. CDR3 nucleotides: TGTGCCAGCTCTCAAAATAGAGATTATAATTCACCCCTCCACTTT. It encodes CASSQNRDYNSPLHF.

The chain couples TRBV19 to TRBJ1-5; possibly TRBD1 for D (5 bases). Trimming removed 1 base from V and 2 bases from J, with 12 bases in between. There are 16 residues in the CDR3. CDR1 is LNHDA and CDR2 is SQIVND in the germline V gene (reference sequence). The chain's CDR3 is CASSIARRGGNQPQHF. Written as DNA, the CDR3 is TGTGCCAGTAGTATAGCCCGGCGGGGGGGCAATCAGCCCCAGCATTTT.

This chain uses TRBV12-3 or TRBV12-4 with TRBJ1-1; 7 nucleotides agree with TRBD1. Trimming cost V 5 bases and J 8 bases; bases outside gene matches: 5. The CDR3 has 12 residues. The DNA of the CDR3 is TGTGCCAGCAGTGGCGACAGGGTCGAAGCTTTCTTT. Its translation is CASSGDRVEAFF.

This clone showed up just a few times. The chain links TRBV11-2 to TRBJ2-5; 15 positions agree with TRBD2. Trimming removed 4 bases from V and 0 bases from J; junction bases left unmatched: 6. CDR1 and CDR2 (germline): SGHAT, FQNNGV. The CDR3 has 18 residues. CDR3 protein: CASSSRTSGGVYQETQYF. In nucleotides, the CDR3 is TGTGCCAGCAGCTCGCGGACTAGCGGGGGGGTATACCAAGAGACCCAGTACTTC.